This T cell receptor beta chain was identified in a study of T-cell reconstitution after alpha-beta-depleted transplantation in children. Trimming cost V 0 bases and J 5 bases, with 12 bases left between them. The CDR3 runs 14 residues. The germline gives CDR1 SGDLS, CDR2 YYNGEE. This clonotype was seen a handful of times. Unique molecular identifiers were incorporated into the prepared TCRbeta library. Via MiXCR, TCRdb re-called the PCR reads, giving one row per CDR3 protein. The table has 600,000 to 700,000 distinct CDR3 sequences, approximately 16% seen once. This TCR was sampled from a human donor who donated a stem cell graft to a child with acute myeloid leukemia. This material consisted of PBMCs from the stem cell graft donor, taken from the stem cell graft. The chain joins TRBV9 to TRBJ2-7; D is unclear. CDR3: CASSVGDGRDEQYF. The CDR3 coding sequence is TGTGCCAGCAGCGTAGGGGATGGAAGGGACGAGCAGTACTTC.